This T cell receptor beta chain stems from a study of T cells after posttransplantation cyclophosphamide. Methotrexate plus calcineurin inhibitor accompanied controls' myeloablative marrow transplants; sampling was 1 year later. CDR1 MDHEN and CDR2 SYDVKM come from the germline V gene. V lost 2 bases, J lost 1 base, and 11 bases lay in between. This CDR3 spans 15 amino acids. Data came from immunoSEQ multiplex PCR; TCRdb stores just in-frame clones and leaves some out. In the table there are around 16,000 clones, almost 85% of which are singletons. This TCR was recovered from a male patient in his late teens or twenties who received an allogeneic stem cell transplant from a related donor, was CMV-positive, and had no GVHD. Among the T cells, some may be from the graft donor. Here the sequenced sample was PBMCs, taken more than 350 days after allogeneic stem cell transplant with calcineurin inhibitor and methotrexate. This chain links TRBV28 with TRBJ1-1; D might be TRBD1 (6 bases). CDR3 amino acids: CASSLGGRANTEAFF. The CDR3 coding sequence is TGTGCCAGCAGTTTAGGGGGCAGGGCGAACACTGAAGCTTTCTTT.